A single sample is the source of the 16 T cell receptor beta chains below, sequenced in a study of cytomegalovirus exposure and HLA in healthy donors. Libraries were prepared by immunoSEQ multiplex PCR; TCRdb keeps only in-frame clonotypes and omits some of them. The profile covers 130,000 to 150,000 clones, with approximately 90% appearing a single time and under 5% taken by the ten largest. The sequencing sample was made of PBMCs. Receptors were obtained from a man between 18 and 29 years old in good health and CMV-seropositive.

This clone was observed once. This chain's CDR3 is CASSQETGQHNEKLFF. Written as DNA, the CDR3 is TGCGCCAGCAGCCAAGAAACGGGACAGCATAATGAAAAACTGTTTTTT. The V gene is TRBV4-1, the J gene TRBJ1-4; TRBD1 matches at 7 bases. Trimming took 0 bases from V and 4 from J; bases not matched to a gene: 5. This CDR3 is built from 16 residues. Germline V CDR1 and CDR2: MGHRA, YSYEKL.

The chain couples TRBV5-4 to TRBJ1-3, with 12 bases fitting TRBD1. The germline V gene encodes CDR1 SGHNT and CDR2 YYREEE (reference sequence). The CDR3 covers 16 residues. Losses at the gene ends were 4 bases for V and 3 bases for J; bases not matched to a gene: 5. This chain's CDR3 is CASSPGTGGRGNTIYF. CDR3 in DNA: TGTGCCAGCAGCCCTGGGACAGGGGGCCGTGGAAACACCATATATTTT.

This clone was recorded only once. The chain couples TRBV11-2 to TRBJ2-3; possibly TRBD2 for D (6 bases). Germline V lookup: CDR1 SGHAT, CDR2 FQNNGV. Trimming removed 5 bases from V and 4 bases from J, with 10 bases in between. The CDR3 totals 13 residues. This CDR3 reads CASSPDYADTQYF. The DNA of the CDR3 is TGTGCCAGCAGCCCGGACTATGCAGATACGCAGTATTTT.

The genes are TRBV15 and TRBJ1-6; D is undetermined. CDR3 length equals 14 residues. V was shortened by 5 bases and J by 6 bases, with 11 bases between the two germline ends. CDR1 and CDR2 (germline): LNHNV, YYDKDF (reference sequence). CDR3 protein: CATSFPESNSPLHF. The CDR3 DNA reads as TGTGCCACCAGCTTTCCCGAGAGTAATTCACCCCTCCACTTT.

The V gene is TRBV5-4, the J gene TRBJ2-1, with D maybe TRBD2 (7 bases). Germline V gives CDR1 SGHNT, CDR2 YYREEE (reference sequence). There are 15 residues in the CDR3. V shed 4 bases and J shed 6 bases, with 17 bases lying between them. The CDR3 DNA is TGTGCCAGCAGCCTCGGGGAGGGGGTTCCCAATGAGCAGTTCTTC. Its protein product is CASSLGEGVPNEQFF.

The chain recombines TRBV19 with TRBJ1-5; TRBD1 aligns across 8 bases. The trim removed 9 bases at V and 0 bases at J, leaving 19 bases unmatched. The CDR3 sequence is 19 residues long. The germline CDR1 and CDR2 sequences are LNHDA and SQIVND (reference sequence). The DNA for the CDR3 is TGTGCCAGCCAAGACCCACGTGGGACAGGCTATTATAGCAATCAGCCCCAGCATTTT. The encoded protein is CASQDPRGTGYYSNQPQHF.

This chain joins TRBV5-6 and TRBJ2-1; D unresolved. The CDR3 loop spans 14 amino acids. The V gene's germline CDR1 is SGHDT and CDR2 YYEEEE. This CDR3 reads CVVVAARTHNEQFF. The CDR3 bases are TGTGTTGTGGTGGCGGCCCGAACCCACAATGAGCAGTTCTTC.

The chain combines TRBV9 with TRBJ1-2; 12 bases are a match to TRBD1. J lost 6 bases, V lost 5 bases, and 8 bases had no gene match. Germline-derived CDR1 and CDR2 are SGDLS and YYNGEE. This CDR3 has 15 amino acids. The CDR3 region has the DNA TGTGCCAGCAGTTACACCGGGACAGGGGGCGATGGCTACACCTTC. Protein product: CASSYTGTGGDGYTF.

The chain couples TRBV6-6 to TRBJ2-2; D is perhaps TRBD2 (6 bases). The CDR3 sequence is 12 residues long. Germline assignment: CDR1 MNHNY and CDR2 SVGAGI (reference sequence). Trimming removed 5 bases at V and 9 bases at J, with 10 bases between. The CDR3 reads CASSLEGRELFF. The CDR3 DNA is TGTGCCAGCAGTCTGGAGGGACGGGAGCTGTTTTTT.

This rearrangement joins TRBV5-6 to TRBJ2-4, with 8 bases lining up with TRBD2. The CDR3 is made up of 13 amino acids. CDR1 is SGHDT and CDR2 is YYEEEE in the germline V gene. V was clipped by 6 bases and J by 7 bases; unmatched bases: 6. This CDR3 is CASNLAGLNIQYF. The CDR3 DNA is TGTGCCAGCAACTTAGCGGGGCTCAACATTCAGTACTTC. The full variable domain, its missing parts supplied by reference TRBV5-6 and TRBJ2-4, is DAGVTQSPTHLIKTRGQQVTLRCSPKSGHDTVSWYQQALGQGPQFIFQYYEEEERQRGNFPDRFSGHQFPNYSSELNVNALLLGDSALYLCASNLAGLNIQYFGAGTRLSVL.

CDR3 nucleotide sequence: TGTGCCAGCAGTTCCCGACTAGCGGGAGAGGATACGCAGTATTTT. Translating it yields CASSSRLAGEDTQYF. J is TRBJ2-3 and V is TRBV6-5, with 12 positions matching TRBD2. The V segment lost 4 bases and the J segment 6 bases; nucleotides outside the gene matches: 5. The CDR3 is 15 residues long. Germline V gene sequence: CDR1 MNHEY, CDR2 SVGAGI.

V and J are TRBV6-5 and TRBJ2-3; a weak D match, TRBD2 (6 bases). The germline gives CDR1 MNHEY, CDR2 SVGAGI. Trimming stripped 5 bases from V and 6 bases from J, with 18 bases between. The CDR3 has 15 amino acids. CDR3: CASSHPGTGVDTQYF. For the CDR3, the DNA is TGTGCCAGCAGTCACCCCGGGACTGGGGTGGATACGCAGTATTTT.

CDR3 sequence (DNA): TGCGCCAGCAGCCCCTTAGAGCGTTCCAATGAGCAGTTCTTC. Its protein product is CASSPLERSNEQFF. The chain is built from TRBV5-1 and TRBJ2-1, with D unresolved. Germline values: CDR1 SGHRS, CDR2 YFSETQ. The CDR3 totals 14 residues. V dropped 4 bases and J dropped 6 bases, with 14 bases sitting between them.

CDR3 in amino acids: CASSLGGWNEKLFF. CDR3 coding DNA: TGTGCCAGCAGTTTGGGGGGGTGGAATGAAAAACTGTTTTTT. The J gene is TRBJ1-4, the V gene TRBV27; a weak D match, TRBD1 (5 bases). Germline CDR1 MNHEY, CDR2 SMNVEV (reference sequence). This CDR3 comprises 14 residues. Trimming removed 3 bases from V and 5 bases from J, with 10 bases in between.

The rearrangement links TRBV29-1 to TRBJ1-1, with a possible D match to TRBD1 (5 bases). The V and J ends lost 5 bases and 1 base respectively, with 11 bases between them. The CDR3 contains 13 residues. Looked up from germline, CDR1 is SQVTM and CDR2 is ANQGSEA. The CDR3 region has the DNA TGCAGCGTTAGTGGGGGGAGGAACACTGAAGCTTTCTTT. Translation: CSVSGGRNTEAFF. The full variable domain, with the rest looked up from reference TRBV29-1 and TRBJ1-1, is SAVISQKPSRDICQRGTSLTIQCQVDSQVTMMFWYRQQPGQSLTLIATANQGSEATYESGFVIDKFPISRPNLTFSTLTVSNMSPEDSSIYLCSVSGGRNTEAFFGQGTRLTVV.

This clone has more than one count but fewer than ten. V usage is TRBV19 and J usage is TRBJ1-3; 9 bases are shared with TRBD1. Germline V gene data show CDR1 as LNHDA and CDR2 as SQIVND (reference sequence). The CDR3 is 15 residues long. V shed 6 bases, J shed 0 bases, and the junction held 3 bases outside the gene matches. The CDR3 here is CASRDRGISGNTIYF. The CDR3 DNA reads TGTGCCAGTAGGGACAGGGGAATCTCTGGAAACACCATATATTTT.